The 16 T cell receptor beta chains in this list originate from one sample, sequenced in a study of cytotoxic CD8 clonotypes in ibrutinib-treated CLL. Assay: immunoSEQ multiplex PCR; the TCRdb copy retains only in-frame clones and omits some. The repertoire holds about 10,000 clones, with roughly three quarters as singletons. Here the sequenced sample was PBMCs, taken at disease progression, from a patient treated with ibrutinib. All receptors come from a human donor with chronic lymphocytic leukemia.

The chain has TRBV5-1 and TRBJ1-1; TRBD1 matches at 8 bases. Germline V gene lookup returns CDR1 SGHRS and CDR2 YFSETQ. The CDR3 runs 17 residues. The trim removed 2 bases at V and 2 bases at J, leaving 11 bases unmatched. The CDR3 here is CASSFLTGVMGNTEAFF. The CDR3 DNA is TGCGCCAGCAGCTTCTTGACAGGGGTAATGGGAAACACTGAAGCTTTCTTT.

This chain joins TRBV7-9 and TRBJ1-4, with D possibly being TRBD1 (5 bases). The germline V gene encodes CDR1 SEHNR and CDR2 FQNEAQ (reference sequence). This CDR3 contains 17 residues. Trimming pared 4 bases from V and 4 bases from J, leaving 19 bases between. CDR3 amino acids: CASSSLMGRGRNEKLFF. CDR3 coding DNA: TGTGCCAGCAGCTCCTTAATGGGGCGGGGCCGTAATGAAAAACTGTTTTTT.

Only one count was recorded for this clone. The gene calls are TRBV5-4 and TRBJ1-2, with D uncertain. The CDR3 extends over 13 amino acids. The germline V and J ends were trimmed by 4 bases and 5 bases, with 12 bases remaining between them. Germline lookup yields CDR1 SGHNT and CDR2 YYREEE (reference sequence). The CDR3 coding sequence is TGTGCCAGCAGCCGGGGAAGGATTTATGGCTACACCTTC. Translating gives CASSRGRIYGYTF.

The chain recombines TRBV19 with TRBJ2-5, with TRBD2 matching 7 bases. With V trimmed by 5 bases and J by 3 bases, 9 bases remained unmatched. This CDR3 contains 15 residues. Germline V lookup: CDR1 LNHDA, CDR2 SQIVND (reference sequence). CDR3 protein: CASSFILARKETQYF. CDR3 nucleotides: TGTGCCAGTAGTTTTATACTAGCGAGAAAAGAGACCCAGTACTTC.

The chain links TRBV7-9 to TRBJ2-7; 7 bases are shared with TRBD1. Germline loops: CDR1 SEHNR, CDR2 FQNEAQ (reference sequence). The CDR3 runs 13 residues. Trimming took 5 bases from V and 2 from J; bases not matched to a gene: 3. CDR3 protein: CASSKGQAYEQYF. The CDR3 DNA reads as TGTGCCAGCAGCAAAGGACAGGCCTACGAGCAGTACTTC.

The J gene is TRBJ1-5, the V gene TRBV7-9; TRBD1 might be the D (5 bases). This CDR3 contains 13 residues. V was pared by 5 bases and J by 3 bases, with 8 bases between. Germline CDR1 and CDR2: SEHNR and FQNEAQ (reference sequence). This CDR3 reads CASSGTSNQPQHF. The CDR3 region has the DNA TGTGCCAGCAGCGGGACCTCCAATCAGCCCCAGCATTTT.

V gene TRBV7-2 combines with J gene TRBJ2-2; 8 bases match TRBD2. CDR3 length: 19 amino acids. V trimming: 2 bases; J trimming: 2 bases; junction bases outside the gene matches: 13. In germline, CDR1 is SGHTA, CDR2 FQGNSA. The CDR3 DNA sequence: TGTGCCAGCAGCTTAATGGACCCTAGCCGGGGGGGTAACACCGGGGAGCTGTTTTTT. It yields the protein CASSLMDPSRGGNTGELFF.

Here the CDR3 reads CASSIRRRDRVNTEAFF. Here the CDR3 DNA reads TGTGCCAGTAGTATTAGGAGGCGGGACAGGGTAAACACTGAAGCTTTCTTT. The rearrangement links TRBV19 to TRBJ1-1; TRBD1 aligns across 9 bases. With V trimmed by 3 bases and J by 2 bases, 10 bases remained unmatched. Germline V gene lookup returns CDR1 LNHDA and CDR2 SQIVND (reference sequence). The CDR3 extends over 17 amino acids.

The sample holds one count of this clone. The V and J genes are TRBV5-6 and TRBJ1-5; D possibly corresponds to TRBD1 (6 bases). Trimming left V 7 bases short and J 7 bases short, with 21 bases between. The V gene's germline CDR1 is SGHDT and CDR2 YYEEEE. The CDR3 has 15 amino acids. The CDR3 protein is CASGRYREGLQPQHF. In DNA form, the CDR3 reads TGTGCCAGCGGCCGATACAGGGAAGGCTTACAGCCCCAGCATTTT.

The chain has TRBV13 and TRBJ2-2; perhaps TRBD2 as D (7 bases). CDR1 and CDR2 from the germline V gene are PRHDT and FYEKMQ (reference sequence). Trimming removed 3 bases at V and 5 bases at J, with 16 bases between. CDR3 length: 16 amino acids. The chain's CDR3 is CASSFMGGAATGELFF. CDR3 nucleotides: TGTGCCAGCAGCTTCATGGGGGGGGCCGCGACCGGGGAGCTGTTTTTT.

The rearrangement uses TRBV30 and TRBJ2-7; D remains ambiguous. Between the trimmed V and J ends, which lost 1 base and 4 bases, there was a span of 8 bases. The CDR3 is made up of 12 amino acids. Germline loops: CDR1 GTSNPN, CDR2 SVGIG (reference sequence). For the CDR3, the DNA is TGTGCCTGGAGTGAACAGTATTACGAGCAGTACTTC. The encoded protein is CAWSEQYYEQYF.

This chain connects TRBV9 to TRBJ2-1, with a tentative D call TRBD2 (6 bases). V was trimmed by 0 bases and J by 7 bases, leaving 17 bases between them. The CDR3 extends over 16 amino acids. CDR1 SGDLS and CDR2 YYNGEE come from the germline V gene. CDR3 region: CASSVEHRLDVNEQFF. The CDR3 DNA sequence: TGTGCCAGCAGCGTAGAGCACAGACTAGATGTGAATGAGCAGTTCTTC.

The chain employs TRBV18 and TRBJ2-7; 9 bases are a match to TRBD1. The CDR3 contains 16 residues. Unmatched junction bases numbered 12, after V lost 3 bases and J lost 6 bases. Germline V gene data show CDR1 as KGHSH and CDR2 as LQKENI. Written as DNA, the CDR3 is TGTGCCAGCTCACCCCGAAGGGGACAGGGTCGATCCGAGCAGTACTTC. Translating gives CASSPRRGQGRSEQYF. The variable domain in full, with the rest retrieved from reference TRBV18 and TRBJ2-7, is NAGVMQNPRHLVRRRGQEARLRCSPMKGHSHVYWYRQLPEEGLKFMVYLQKENIIDESGMPKERFSAEFPKEGPSILRIQQVVRGDSAAYFCASSPRRGQGRSEQYFGPGTRLTVT.

The rearrangement uses TRBV6-1 and TRBJ1-2, with D possibly TRBD1 on 6 matching bases. Germline V gene data show CDR1 as MNHNS and CDR2 as SASEGT. V was shortened by 6 bases and J by 3 bases, with 11 bases between the two germline ends. This CDR3 has 13 amino acids. The chain's CDR3 is CASSDTGYYGYTF. The CDR3 DNA sequence: TGTGCCAGCAGCGATACAGGGTACTATGGCTACACCTTC.

The chain joins TRBV6-6 to TRBJ1-2, with D uncertain. V was trimmed by 8 bases and J by 9 bases, leaving 25 bases between them. Germline loops: CDR1 MNHNY, CDR2 SVGAGI (reference sequence). CDR3 length: 15 residues. CDR3: CASEGRVVFSESYTF. DNA of the CDR3: TGTGCCAGCGAAGGAAGAGTGGTTTTTAGTGAAAGCTACACCTTC.

The chain uses TRBV9 and TRBJ2-7; 10 bases line up with TRBD2. With 0 bases clipped from V and 6 bases from J, the junction kept 12 bases outside the gene matches. The CDR3 spans 17 residues. Germline CDR1 is SGDLS and CDR2 is YYNGEE. CDR3 residues: CASSVAAASGSQGEQYF. The CDR3 DNA reads as TGTGCCAGCAGCGTAGCTGCGGCTAGCGGGAGTCAAGGCGAGCAGTACTTC.